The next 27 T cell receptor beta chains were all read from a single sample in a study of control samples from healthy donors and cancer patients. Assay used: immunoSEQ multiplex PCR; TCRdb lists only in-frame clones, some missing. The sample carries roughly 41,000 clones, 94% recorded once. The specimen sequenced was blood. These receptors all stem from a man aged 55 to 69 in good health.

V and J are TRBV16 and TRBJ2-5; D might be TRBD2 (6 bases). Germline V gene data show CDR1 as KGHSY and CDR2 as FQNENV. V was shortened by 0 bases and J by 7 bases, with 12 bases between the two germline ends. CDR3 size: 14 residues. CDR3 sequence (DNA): TGTGCCAGCAGCCAATCGGGGGGATTGAGGACCCAGTACTTC. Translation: CASSQSGGLRTQYF.

The CDR3 DNA reads as TGTGCCAGCAGCGACTACGAAGAGCAGTTCTTC. It codes for CASSDYEEQFF. The rearrangement joins TRBV7-3 to TRBJ2-1, with D possibly TRBD2 on 5 matching bases. Germline values: CDR1 SGHTA, CDR2 FQGTGA. The CDR3 contains 11 residues. V was pared by 5 bases and J by 10 bases, with 9 bases between.

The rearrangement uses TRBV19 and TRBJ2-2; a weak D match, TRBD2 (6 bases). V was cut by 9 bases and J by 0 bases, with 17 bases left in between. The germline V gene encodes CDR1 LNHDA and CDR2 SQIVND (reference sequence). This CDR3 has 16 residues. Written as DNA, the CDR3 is TGTGCCAGCGACCCCCGGGGGAAACCGAACACCGGGGAGCTGTTTTTT. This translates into CASDPRGKPNTGELFF.

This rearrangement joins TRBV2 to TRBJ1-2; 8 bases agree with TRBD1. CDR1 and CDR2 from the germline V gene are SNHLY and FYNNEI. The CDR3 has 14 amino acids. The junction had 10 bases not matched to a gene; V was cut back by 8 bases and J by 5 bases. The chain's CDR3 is CASYRGGINYGYTF. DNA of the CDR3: TGTGCCAGCTACAGGGGGGGAATCAATTATGGCTACACCTTC.

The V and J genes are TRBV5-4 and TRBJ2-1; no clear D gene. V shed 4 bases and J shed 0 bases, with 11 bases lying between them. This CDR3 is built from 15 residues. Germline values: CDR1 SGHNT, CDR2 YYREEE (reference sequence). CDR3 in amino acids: CASSDPRVSYNEQFF. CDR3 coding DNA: TGTGCCAGCAGCGACCCTAGAGTCTCCTACAATGAGCAGTTCTTC.

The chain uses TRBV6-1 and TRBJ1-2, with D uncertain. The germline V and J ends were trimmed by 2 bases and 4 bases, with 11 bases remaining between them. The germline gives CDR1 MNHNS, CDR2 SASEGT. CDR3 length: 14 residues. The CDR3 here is CASSEWASSYGYTF. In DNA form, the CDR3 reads TGTGCCAGCAGTGAATGGGCCTCGTCCTATGGCTACACCTTC.

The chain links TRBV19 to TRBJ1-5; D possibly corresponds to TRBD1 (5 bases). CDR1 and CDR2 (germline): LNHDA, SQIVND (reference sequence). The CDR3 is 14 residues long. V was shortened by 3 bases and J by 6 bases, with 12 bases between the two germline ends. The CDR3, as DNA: TGTGCCAGTAGTATGGTTCAGGGTGCTCAGCCCCAGCATTTT. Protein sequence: CASSMVQGAQPQHF.

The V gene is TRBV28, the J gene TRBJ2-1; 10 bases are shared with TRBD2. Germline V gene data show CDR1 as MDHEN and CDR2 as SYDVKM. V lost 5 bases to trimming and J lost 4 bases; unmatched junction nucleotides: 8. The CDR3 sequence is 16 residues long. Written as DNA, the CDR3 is TGTGCCAGCAGTCCCTCCCTAGCGGGAGTTTACAATGAGCAGTTCTTC. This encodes CASSPSLAGVYNEQFF.

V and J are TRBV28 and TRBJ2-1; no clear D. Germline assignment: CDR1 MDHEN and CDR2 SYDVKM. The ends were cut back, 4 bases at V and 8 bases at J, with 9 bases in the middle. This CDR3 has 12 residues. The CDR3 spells CASSSTLYEQFF. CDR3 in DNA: TGTGCCAGCAGTTCGACCCTATATGAGCAGTTCTTC.

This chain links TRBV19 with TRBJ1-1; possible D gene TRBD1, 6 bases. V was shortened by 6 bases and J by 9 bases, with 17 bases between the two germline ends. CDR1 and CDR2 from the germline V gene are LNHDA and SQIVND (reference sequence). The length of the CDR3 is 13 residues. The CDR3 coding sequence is TGTGCCAGTAGCGGAGGGGGACTTCGGCAAGCTTTCTTT. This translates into CASSGGGLRQAFF. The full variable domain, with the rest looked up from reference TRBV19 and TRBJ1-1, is DGGITQSPKYLFRKEGQNVTLSCEQNLNHDAMYWYRQDPGQGLRLIYYSQIVNDFQKGDIAEGYSVSREKKESFPLTVTSAQKNPTAFYLCASSGGGLRQAFFGQGTRLTVV.

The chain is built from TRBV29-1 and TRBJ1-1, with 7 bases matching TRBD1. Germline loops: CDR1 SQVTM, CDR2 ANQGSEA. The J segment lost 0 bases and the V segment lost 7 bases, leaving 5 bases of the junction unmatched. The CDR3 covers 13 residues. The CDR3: CSGEQGLNTEAFF. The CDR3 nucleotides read TGCAGCGGAGAACAGGGGTTGAACACTGAAGCTTTCTTT.

CDR3 sequence (DNA): TGTGCCAGCAGTTTCGCCCGCTACAATGAGCAGTTCTTC. This translates into CASSFARYNEQFF. This chain connects TRBV12-3 or TRBV12-4 to TRBJ2-1; the D is unclear. The V end lost 3 bases, the J end lost 3 bases, and 6 bases lay between the germline ends. CDR3 length: 13 amino acids.

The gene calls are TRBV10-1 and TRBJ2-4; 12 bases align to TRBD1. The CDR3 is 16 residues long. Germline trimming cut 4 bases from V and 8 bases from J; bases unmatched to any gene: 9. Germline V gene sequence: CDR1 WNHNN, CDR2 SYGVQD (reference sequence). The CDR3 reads CASSGGQGADGDIQYF. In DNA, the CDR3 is TGCGCCAGCAGTGGGGGACAGGGGGCTGATGGGGACATTCAGTACTTC.

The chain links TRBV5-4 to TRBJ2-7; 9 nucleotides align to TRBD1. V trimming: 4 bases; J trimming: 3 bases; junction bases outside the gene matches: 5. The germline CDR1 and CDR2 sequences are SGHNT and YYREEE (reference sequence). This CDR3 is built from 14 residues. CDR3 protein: CASSGRQGDYEQYF. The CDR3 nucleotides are TGTGCCAGCAGCGGACGACAGGGGGACTACGAGCAGTACTTC.

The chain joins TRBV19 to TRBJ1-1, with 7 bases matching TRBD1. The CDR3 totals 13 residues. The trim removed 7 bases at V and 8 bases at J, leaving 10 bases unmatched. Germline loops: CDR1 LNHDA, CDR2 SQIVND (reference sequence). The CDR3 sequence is CASKTGWVPEAFF. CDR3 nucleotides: TGTGCCAGTAAGACAGGGTGGGTACCGGAAGCTTTCTTT. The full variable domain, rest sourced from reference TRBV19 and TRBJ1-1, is DGGITQSPKYLFRKEGQNVTLSCEQNLNHDAMYWYRQDPGQGLRLIYYSQIVNDFQKGDIAEGYSVSREKKESFPLTVTSAQKNPTAFYLCASKTGWVPEAFFGQGTRLTVV.

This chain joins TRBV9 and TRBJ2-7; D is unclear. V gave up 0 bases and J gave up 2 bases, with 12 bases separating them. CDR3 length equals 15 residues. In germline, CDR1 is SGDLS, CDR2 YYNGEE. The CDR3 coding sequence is TGTGCCAGCAGCGTAGGCTTTGGGCCCGCCTACGAGCAGTACTTC. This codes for CASSVGFGPAYEQYF.

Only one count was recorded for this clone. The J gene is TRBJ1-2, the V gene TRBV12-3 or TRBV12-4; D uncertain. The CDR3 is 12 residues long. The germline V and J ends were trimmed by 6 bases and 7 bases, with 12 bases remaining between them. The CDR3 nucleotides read TGTGCCAGCAGCCCAGACGCTTTTGGCTACACCTTC. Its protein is CASSPDAFGYTF.

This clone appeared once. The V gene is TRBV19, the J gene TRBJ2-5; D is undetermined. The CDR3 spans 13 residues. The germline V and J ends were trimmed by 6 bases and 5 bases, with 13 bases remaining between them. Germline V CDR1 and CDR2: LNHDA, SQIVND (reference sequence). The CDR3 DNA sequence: TGTGCCAGTAGCTCCCTGGGCGGCGAGACCCAGTACTTC. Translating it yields CASSSLGGETQYF.

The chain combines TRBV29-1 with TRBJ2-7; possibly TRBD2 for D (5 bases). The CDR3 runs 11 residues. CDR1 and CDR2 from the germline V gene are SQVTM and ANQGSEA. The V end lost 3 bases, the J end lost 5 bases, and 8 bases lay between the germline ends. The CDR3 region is CSVESSNEQYF. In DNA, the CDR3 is TGCAGCGTTGAGTCTAGCAACGAGCAGTACTTC.

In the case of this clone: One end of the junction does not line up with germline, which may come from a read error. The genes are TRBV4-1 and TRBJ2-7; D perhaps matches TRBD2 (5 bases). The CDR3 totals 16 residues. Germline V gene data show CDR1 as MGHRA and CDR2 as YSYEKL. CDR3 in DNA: TGCGCCAGCAGCCAATCGTCACTAGGCCTTTCTTACGAGCAGTGCTTC. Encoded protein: CASSQSSLGLSYEQCF.

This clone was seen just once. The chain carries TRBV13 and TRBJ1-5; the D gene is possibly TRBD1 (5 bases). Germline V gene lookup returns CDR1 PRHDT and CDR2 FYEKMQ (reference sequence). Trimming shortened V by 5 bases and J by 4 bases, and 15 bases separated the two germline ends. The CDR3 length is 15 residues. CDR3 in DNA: TGTGCCAGCAGCATGGCCGGGGCCCGGAATCAGCCCCAGCATTTT. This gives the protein CASSMAGARNQPQHF. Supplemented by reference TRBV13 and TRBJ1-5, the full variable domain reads AAGVIQSPRHLIKEKRETATLKCYPIPRHDTVYWYQQGPGQDPQFLISFYEKMQSDKGSIPDRFSAQQFSDYHSELNMSSLELGDSALYFCASSMAGARNQPQHFGDGTRLSIL.

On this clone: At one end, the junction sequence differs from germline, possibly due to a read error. The CDR3 DNA is TGTGTCAGCAGTGATAAGACTAGCGGGAGTCTAGCCAAAAACATTCAGTACTTC. Protein: CVSSDKTSGSLAKNIQYF. V and J are TRBV25-1 and TRBJ2-4, with TRBD2 matching 12 bases. CDR1 is MGHDK, CDR2 SYGVNS, per germline. The CDR3 consists of 18 residues.

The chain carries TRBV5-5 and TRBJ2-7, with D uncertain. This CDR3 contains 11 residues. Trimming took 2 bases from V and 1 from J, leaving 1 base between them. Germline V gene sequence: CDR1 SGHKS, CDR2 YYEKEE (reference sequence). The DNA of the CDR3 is TGTGCCAGCAGCTTTTCCTACGAGCAGTACTTC. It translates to CASSFSYEQYF.

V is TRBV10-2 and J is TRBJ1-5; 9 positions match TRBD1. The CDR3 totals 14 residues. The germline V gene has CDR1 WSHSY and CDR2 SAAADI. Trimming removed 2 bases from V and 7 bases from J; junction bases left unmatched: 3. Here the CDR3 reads CASSEGTGLQPQHF. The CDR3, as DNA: TGCGCCAGCAGTGAGGGGACAGGGCTCCAGCCCCAGCATTTT.

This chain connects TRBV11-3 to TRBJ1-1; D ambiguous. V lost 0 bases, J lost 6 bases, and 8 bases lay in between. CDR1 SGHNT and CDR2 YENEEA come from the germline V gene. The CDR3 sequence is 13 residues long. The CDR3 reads CASSLDRKAEAFF. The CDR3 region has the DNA TGTGCCAGCAGCTTAGACAGGAAGGCTGAAGCTTTCTTT.

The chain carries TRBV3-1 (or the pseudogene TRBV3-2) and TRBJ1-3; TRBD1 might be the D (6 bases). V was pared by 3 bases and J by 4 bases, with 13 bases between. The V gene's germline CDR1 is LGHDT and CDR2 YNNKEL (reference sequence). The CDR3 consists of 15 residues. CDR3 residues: CASSQTTGPGNTIYF. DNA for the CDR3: TGTGCCAGCAGCCAGACGACAGGACCGGGAAACACCATATATTTT.

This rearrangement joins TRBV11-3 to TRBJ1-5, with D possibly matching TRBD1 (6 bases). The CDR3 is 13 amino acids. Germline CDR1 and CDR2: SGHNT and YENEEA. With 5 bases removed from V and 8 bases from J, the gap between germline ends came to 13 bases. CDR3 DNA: TGTGCCAGCAGCCTGGACAGCTTGGAGCCCCAGCATTTT. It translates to CASSLDSLEPQHF.